Each of the 30 T cell receptor beta chains below was sequenced from the same sample in a study of T cell responses to AZD1222 COVID-19 vaccine (dated by TCRdb to the early 2020s). The receptor library was made with the immunoSEQ multiplex PCR assay. TCRdb limited this immuneACCESS table to in-frame rearrangements with V and J called. A share of clones is missing; checked studies link under half to unresolved V genes, and the rest is unexplained. This sample gives 75,000 to 85,000 clones in total; roughly 85% of them show up just once. The top ten clones comprise roughly 10% of the sample. Reading the label with the study, this specimen's time point is: about 28 days (+/-7) after the second vaccine dose. Sequencing was performed on peripheral blood, taken 28 days after the second AZD1222 dose. Source of these receptors: an adult who received the AZD1222 COVID-19 vaccine.

The sample holds a few counts of this clone. The chain uses TRBV5-4 and TRBJ1-4, with 9 bases matching TRBD1. The germline CDR1 and CDR2 sequences are SGHNT and YYREEE (reference sequence). Trimming cost V 1 base and J 7 bases; bases outside gene matches: 5. The length of the CDR3 is 15 residues. The chain's CDR3 is CASSLWTGDTEKLFF. CDR3 nucleotides: TGTGCCAGCAGCTTGTGGACAGGGGATACTGAAAAACTGTTTTTT.

J is TRBJ2-2 and V is TRBV7-8, with 9 bases lining up with TRBD1. Germline values: CDR1 SGHVS, CDR2 FQNEAQ. Trimming removed 4 bases from V and 7 bases from J; junction bases left unmatched: 7. The CDR3 spans 15 residues. The CDR3 sequence: CASSSHRGRVGELFF. The CDR3 DNA follows: TGTGCCAGCAGCTCGCACAGGGGGCGCGTCGGGGAGCTGTTTTTT. The full variable domain, rest sourced from reference TRBV7-8 and TRBJ2-2, is GAGVSQSPRYKVAKRGQDVALRCDPISGHVSLFWYQQALGQGPEFLTYFQNEAQLDKSGLPSDRFFAERPEGSVSTLKIQRTQQEDSAVYLCASSSHRGRVGELFFGEGSRLTVL.

The genes are TRBV5-1 and TRBJ1-5, with D hard to call. Between the trimmed V and J ends, which lost 3 bases and 5 bases, there was a span of 12 bases. Germline V gives CDR1 SGHRS, CDR2 YFSETQ. There are 14 residues in the CDR3. Written as DNA, the CDR3 is TGCGCCAGCAGCTCGGGTGGAGTTGATCAGCCCCAGCATTTT. It encodes CASSSGGVDQPQHF.

V and J are TRBV11-1 and TRBJ2-2; D is unclear. There are 13 residues in the CDR3. Germline CDR1 is SGHAT and CDR2 is FQDESV (reference sequence). V lost 4 bases to trimming and J lost 1 base, with 4 bases between them. This CDR3 reads CASSWGNTGELFF. In DNA form, the CDR3 reads TGTGCCAGCAGCTGGGGGAACACCGGGGAGCTGTTTTTT.

The V call is TRBV9, the J call TRBJ1-5; perhaps TRBD1 as D (5 bases). The germline V gene encodes CDR1 SGDLS and CDR2 YYNGEE. The CDR3 length is 15 residues. With 4 bases removed from V and 4 bases from J, the gap between germline ends came to 15 bases. CDR3 region: CASSQDGARNQPQHF. The DNA for the CDR3 is TGTGCCAGCAGCCAAGACGGGGCGAGAAATCAGCCCCAGCATTTT.

The rearrangement uses TRBV27 and TRBJ1-4; D not resolved. Trimming cost V 10 bases and J 2 bases, with 23 bases left between them. The CDR3 contains 17 residues. The germline V gene encodes CDR1 MNHEY and CDR2 SMNVEV (reference sequence). CDR3: CANNPRLDGSTNEKLFF. DNA of the CDR3: TGTGCCAACAATCCGAGGCTGGACGGGAGCACTAATGAAAAACTGTTTTTT.

CDR3 region: CATSDSQINTGELFF. The CDR3 DNA sequence: TGTGCCACCAGTGATTCTCAGATTAACACCGGGGAGCTGTTTTTT. The chain recombines TRBV24-1 with TRBJ2-2, with no clear D. Germline CDR1 and CDR2: KGHDR and SFDVKD. The CDR3 totals 15 residues. V shed 2 bases and J shed 2 bases, with 8 bases lying between them.

The J gene is TRBJ1-5, the V gene TRBV19; D unresolved. CDR1 is LNHDA, CDR2 SQIVND, per germline (reference sequence). The CDR3 is 13 amino acids. V lost 3 bases and J lost 3, with 6 bases in between. This CDR3 is CASSMAVNQPQHF. DNA for the CDR3: TGTGCCAGTAGTATGGCAGTCAATCAGCCCCAGCATTTT. Looking up the rest from reference TRBV19 and TRBJ1-5 gives the full variable domain: DGGITQSPKYLFRKEGQNVTLSCEQNLNHDAMYWYRQDPGQGLRLIYYSQIVNDFQKGDIAEGYSVSREKKESFPLTVTSAQKNPTAFYLCASSMAVNQPQHFGDGTRLSIL.

This chain joins TRBV6-2 or TRBV6-3 and TRBJ1-5, with 8 bases lining up with TRBD1. CDR1 and CDR2 (germline): MNHEY, SVGEGT. With 0 bases clipped from V and 1 base from J, the junction kept 5 bases outside the gene matches. This CDR3 contains 17 residues. CDR3 sequence: CASSYSGQGLSNQPQHF. CDR3 in DNA: TGTGCCAGCAGTTACTCTGGACAGGGTTTAAGCAATCAGCCCCAGCATTTT.

The chain employs TRBV6-2 or TRBV6-3 and TRBJ2-3; 8 nucleotides align to TRBD2. The V gene end was trimmed by 5 bases and the J gene end by 2 bases; junction bases not matched to a gene: 6. Germline-derived CDR1 and CDR2 are MNHEY and SVGEGT. This CDR3 has 15 amino acids. CDR3 DNA sequence: TGTGCCAGCAGTAGGGGACTAGTTGTCACAGATACGCAGTATTTT. Residues: CASSRGLVVTDTQYF.

V is TRBV7-8 and J is TRBJ1-4; 7 bases match TRBD1. Germline loops: CDR1 SGHVS, CDR2 FQNEAQ. The CDR3 loop spans 16 amino acids. Unmatched junction bases numbered 8, after V lost 0 bases and J lost 7 bases. CDR3 protein: CASSLAQGAGGEKLFF. The CDR3 region has the DNA TGTGCCAGCAGCTTAGCGCAGGGAGCAGGGGGTGAAAAACTGTTTTTT.

This clone has just one count. The V call is TRBV29-1, the J call TRBJ2-2; 7 nucleotides agree with TRBD2. The CDR3 has 14 amino acids. The junction had 8 bases not matched to a gene; V was cut back by 3 bases and J by 7 bases. From germline, CDR1 is SQVTM and CDR2 ANQGSEA. The CDR3 nucleotides read TGCAGCGTTGATTCGGTCAGGGAGGGCGGGGAGCTGTTTTTT. Translation gives CSVDSVREGGELFF.

The chain combines TRBV4-1 with TRBJ1-2; perhaps TRBD1 as D (6 bases). The length of the CDR3 is 14 residues. Germline V gene sequence: CDR1 MGHRA, CDR2 YSYEKL. V was clipped by 2 bases and J by 2 bases, with 9 bases between them. The CDR3 sequence: CASSQPTGNYGYTF. CDR3 sequence (DNA): TGCGCCAGCAGCCAACCAACAGGGAACTATGGCTACACCTTC.

This rearrangement joins TRBV20-1 to TRBJ2-7, with D possibly TRBD2 on 6 matching bases. The ends were cut back, 3 bases at V and 5 bases at J, with 14 bases in the middle. Germline V gene lookup returns CDR1 DFQATT and CDR2 SNEGSKA (reference sequence). The CDR3 extends over 13 amino acids. The CDR3 DNA is TGCAGTGCTAGTTCCGCGGGGCTCCACGAGCAGTACTTC. This encodes CSASSAGLHEQYF.

The chain links TRBV4-1 to TRBJ1-2; maybe TRBD1 (5 bases). V lost 2 bases and J 10 bases, leaving 17 bases between the germline ends. The CDR3 totals 14 residues. Per the germline V gene, CDR1 is MGHRA and CDR2 is YSYEKL. The CDR3 sequence: CASSQTGTYLFYTF. The CDR3 bases are TGCGCCAGCAGCCAAACCGGGACTTACTTATTCTACACCTTC.

This chain connects TRBV6-5 to TRBJ2-3; D may be TRBD2 (7 bases). Germline CDR1 reads MNHEY; CDR2 reads SVGAGI. V was pared by 4 bases and J by 5 bases, with 16 bases between. This CDR3 contains 15 residues. This CDR3 reads CASSSRGAREDTQYF. The CDR3 nucleotides read TGTGCCAGCAGTTCCCGGGGGGCCCGCGAAGATACGCAGTATTTT.

This chain links TRBV7-2 with TRBJ2-2, with D perhaps matching TRBD2 (5 bases). This CDR3 contains 16 residues. Trimming left V 1 base short and J 6 bases short, with 15 bases between. CDR1 SGHTA and CDR2 FQGNSA come from the germline V gene. The CDR3 DNA reads TGTGCCAGCAGCTTAGTTTTCGAGGGCGGTTCCGGGGAGCTGTTTTTT. Translation: CASSLVFEGGSGELFF.

This clone was counted once. This sequence joins TRBV18 and TRBJ1-1; TRBD1 is a possible D gene (5 bases). The length of the CDR3 is 15 residues. Trimming took off 6 bases at V and 6 bases at J, with 20 bases between the two ends. CDR1 and CDR2 (germline): KGHSH, LQKENI. In DNA, the CDR3 is TGTGCCAGCTCGCCTGGGAACAACGGGGCCCCTGAAGCTTTCTTT. It yields the protein CASSPGNNGAPEAFF.

This sequence joins TRBV25-1 and TRBJ2-7, with TRBD1 matching 8 bases. The V segment lost 7 bases and the J segment 3 bases; nucleotides outside the gene matches: 5. Per germline, CDR1 MGHDK and CDR2 SYGVNS. This CDR3 comprises 13 residues. CDR3 region: CASKTGGDYEQYF. DNA of the CDR3: TGTGCCAGCAAAACAGGGGGAGACTACGAGCAGTACTTC.

V and J are TRBV11-2 and TRBJ1-4; D might be TRBD1 (6 bases). The CDR3 runs 13 residues. V dropped 3 bases and J dropped 7 bases, with 9 bases sitting between them. Germline CDR1 is SGHAT and CDR2 is FQNNGV. The CDR3 loop reads CASSFRGGEKLFF. CDR3 coding DNA: TGTGCCAGCAGCTTCAGGGGAGGTGAAAAACTGTTTTTT.

V is TRBV19 and J is TRBJ1-3; D unresolved. V gave up 7 bases and J gave up 0 bases, with 10 bases separating them. The CDR3 length is 14 residues. Germline assignment: CDR1 LNHDA and CDR2 SQIVND (reference sequence). The CDR3 coding sequence is TGTGCCAGTAAGGCCCGAGGCTCTGGAAACACCATATATTTT. Its translation: CASKARGSGNTIYF.

This chain uses TRBV7-2 with TRBJ2-5; a possible D gene is TRBD2 (5 bases). CDR1 SGHTA and CDR2 FQGNSA come from the germline V gene. Trimming pared 4 bases from V and 1 base from J, leaving 10 bases between. The CDR3 is 14 amino acids. The CDR3 DNA reads TGTGCCAGCAGCTCAATGGGGAGCCAAGAGACCCAGTACTTC. The encoded protein is CASSSMGSQETQYF.

The J gene is TRBJ1-2, the V gene TRBV12-3 or TRBV12-4; TRBD1 agrees at 10 bases. The ends lost 10 bases at V and 5 bases at J; junction bases unmatched: 4. The CDR3 runs 12 residues. CDR3 sequence: CATGTGVYGYTF. The CDR3 DNA follows: TGTGCCACCGGGACAGGGGTTTATGGCTACACCTTC.

The genes are TRBV6-1 and TRBJ1-1; TRBD1 might be the D (5 bases). V gave up 1 base and J gave up 2 bases, with 11 bases separating them. The CDR3 is 15 amino acids. The germline gives CDR1 MNHNS, CDR2 SASEGT. The CDR3: CASSEGGTANTEAFF. The CDR3 DNA reads as TGTGCCAGCAGTGAAGGAGGGACGGCAAACACTGAAGCTTTCTTT.

This CDR3 is CSVKGVRDTEAFF. In DNA form, the CDR3 reads TGCAGCGTTAAAGGGGTGCGGGACACTGAAGCTTTCTTT. The genes are TRBV29-1 and TRBJ1-1; TRBD1 might be the D (5 bases). V lost 5 bases to trimming and J lost 3 bases, with 13 bases between them. CDR3 length: 13 amino acids. Germline V gene lookup returns CDR1 SQVTM and CDR2 ANQGSEA.

This chain links TRBV6-1 with TRBJ2-7; 7 bases map to TRBD1. The length of the CDR3 is 14 residues. Looked up from germline, CDR1 is MNHNS and CDR2 is SASEGT. V dropped 1 base and J dropped 4; count of bases not matched to a gene: 4. CDR3 nucleotides: TGTGCCAGCAGTGAAGGACAGGGCGGATACGAGCAGTACTTC. Protein sequence: CASSEGQGGYEQYF.

The V and J genes are TRBV4-3 and TRBJ2-7; 7 nucleotides align to TRBD1. The CDR3 has 15 amino acids. V lost 1 base, J lost 2 bases, and 5 bases stayed unmatched. Germline assignment: CDR1 LGHNA and CDR2 YSLEER. CDR3 coding DNA: TGCGCCAGCAGCCAAGTGGGGCAGGGGGCCTACGAGCAGTACTTC. Translating it yields CASSQVGQGAYEQYF.

The genes are TRBV28 and TRBJ2-6; 10 bases fit TRBD2. Germline CDR1 and CDR2: MDHEN and SYDVKM. The V segment lost 1 base and the J segment 13 bases; nucleotides outside the gene matches: 19. CDR3 length: 19 amino acids. CDR3 bases: TGTGCCAGCAGTTTATTATATCACGGGACTAGCGCCCGGACAGGGGTCCTGACTTTC. Its translation is CASSLLYHGTSARTGVLTF.

As for this clone: A read error may account for a junction end that differs from germline. V and J are TRBV7-7 and TRBJ1-3; no definite D call. Germline V gene data show CDR1 as SSHAT and CDR2 as FNYEAQ (reference sequence). The CDR3 consists of 14 residues. Here the CDR3 DNA reads TGTGCTAGCAGCCCCGACATTACTGGAAACACCATATATTTT. Its translation is CASSPDITGNTIYF.

The gene calls are TRBV7-2 and TRBJ1-2; the D gene is possibly TRBD1 (6 bases). Germline CDR1 reads SGHTA; CDR2 reads FQGNSA. V was shortened by 4 bases and J by 4 bases, with 13 bases between the two germline ends. The CDR3 loop spans 14 amino acids. The CDR3 sequence: CASSSTQGPYGYTF. In DNA, the CDR3 is TGTGCCAGCAGCTCAACACAGGGCCCCTATGGCTACACCTTC.